This TCR beta chain was sequenced for a study of shared clonotypes between healthy human individuals. This clone was recorded only once. CD45RO-negative CD8 cells positively selected for CCR7 made up the naive population, which excluded terminally differentiated effector memory CD45RA+ cells. Trimming left V 6 bases short and J 7 bases short, with 19 bases between. CDR3 length: 14 amino acids. Germline V gene sequence: CDR1 SQVTM, CDR2 ANQGSEA. Some clones are missing from TCRdb's copy, which holds only in-frame ones; the method was immunoSEQ multiplex PCR. In the table there are some 2,100,000 clones, 85% to 95% of which are singletons.

This TCR was sampled from a man younger than 35 in good health. Some clones in this sample may be carry-over from other donors' samples. The source material was naive CD8+ T cells from PBMCs. The chain links TRBV29-1 to TRBJ2-1; D remains ambiguous. CDR3 nucleotide sequence: TGCAGCGTGGCCCCTGGGTCCCCGCTGAATGAGCAGTTCTTC. Protein: CSVAPGSPLNEQFF.